This T cell receptor (beta chain) comes out of a study of blood T cells in healthy people across ages. A second roughly 6 to 12 cycle PCR used barcoded and J-beta primers. TCRdb analysed the 5' RACE reads with MiXCR anew, one entry per CDR3 protein. The data contain 700,000 or so distinct CDR3 sequences, about 20% of them singletons. The CDR3 is 12 amino acids. Per germline, CDR1 MNHEY and CDR2 SMNVEV (reference sequence). The ends were cut back, 3 bases at V and 7 bases at J, with 7 bases in the middle. Points from the study as a whole: Diversity estimates from one million T cells were considered underestimates. Per-million-T-cell TCR beta diversity fell roughly linearly with age.

Turning to this clonotype: Its antigen is undetermined.

The sequencing sample was made of blood. The sequence came from a man between 65 and 85 years old in good health. The V and J genes are TRBV27 and TRBJ2-1; D not resolved. CDR3 sequence (DNA): TGTGCCAGCAGTTTGCAGTCTAATGAGCAGTTCTTC. Translation gives CASSLQSNEQFF.